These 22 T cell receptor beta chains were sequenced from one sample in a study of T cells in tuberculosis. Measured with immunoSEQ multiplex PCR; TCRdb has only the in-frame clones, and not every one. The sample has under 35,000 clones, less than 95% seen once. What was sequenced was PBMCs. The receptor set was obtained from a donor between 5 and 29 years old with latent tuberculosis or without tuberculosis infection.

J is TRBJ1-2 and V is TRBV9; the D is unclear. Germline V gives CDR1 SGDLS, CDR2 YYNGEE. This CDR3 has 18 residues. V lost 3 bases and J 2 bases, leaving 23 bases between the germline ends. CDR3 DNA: TGTGCCAGCAGCGCCGCAGCGGTTTCCCCTACGTTCAACTATGGCTACACCTTC. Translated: CASSAAAVSPTFNYGYTF.

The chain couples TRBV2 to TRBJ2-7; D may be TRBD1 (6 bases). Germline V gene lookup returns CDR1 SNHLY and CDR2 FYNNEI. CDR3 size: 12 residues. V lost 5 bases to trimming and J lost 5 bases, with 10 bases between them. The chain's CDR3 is CASSTGFHEQYF. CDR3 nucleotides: TGTGCCAGCAGTACAGGGTTCCACGAGCAGTACTTC.

The DNA for the CDR3 is TGCGCCAGCAGCTTGGTTCCGACGGGAGGGGGTGAAAAACTGTTTTTT. Its protein is CASSLVPTGGGEKLFF. The chain recombines TRBV5-1 with TRBJ1-4, with D perhaps TRBD1 (6 bases). CDR1 and CDR2 from the germline V gene are SGHRS and YFSETQ. The CDR3 contains 16 residues. V dropped 0 bases and J dropped 7 bases, with 16 bases sitting between them.

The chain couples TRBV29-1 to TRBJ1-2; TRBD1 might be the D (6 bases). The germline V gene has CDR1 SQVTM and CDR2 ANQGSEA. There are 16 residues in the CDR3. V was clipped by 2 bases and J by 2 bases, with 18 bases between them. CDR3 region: CSVEHLYRDPNYGYTF. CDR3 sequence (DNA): TGCAGCGTTGAACACCTATACAGGGACCCGAACTATGGCTACACCTTC.

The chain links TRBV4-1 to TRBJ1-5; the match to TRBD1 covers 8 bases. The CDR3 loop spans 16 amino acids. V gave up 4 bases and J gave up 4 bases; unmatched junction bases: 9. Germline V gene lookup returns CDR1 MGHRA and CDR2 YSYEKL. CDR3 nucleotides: TGCGCCAGCAGCCGGTCGACAGGGGTAGGGAATCAGCCCCAGCATTTT. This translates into CASSRSTGVGNQPQHF.

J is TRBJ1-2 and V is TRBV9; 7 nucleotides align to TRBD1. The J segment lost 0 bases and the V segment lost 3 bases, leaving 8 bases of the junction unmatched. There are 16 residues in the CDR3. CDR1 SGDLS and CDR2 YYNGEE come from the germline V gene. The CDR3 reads CASSDNRDRANYGYTF. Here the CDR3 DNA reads TGTGCCAGCAGCGATAACCGGGACAGAGCTAACTATGGCTACACCTTC.

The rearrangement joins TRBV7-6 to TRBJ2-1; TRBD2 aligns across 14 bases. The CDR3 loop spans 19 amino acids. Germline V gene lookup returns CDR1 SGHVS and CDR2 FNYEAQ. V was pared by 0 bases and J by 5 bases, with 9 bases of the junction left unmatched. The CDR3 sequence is CASSLAGLAGGLWNNEQFF. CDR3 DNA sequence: TGTGCCAGCAGCTTAGCAGGACTAGCGGGAGGCCTATGGAACAATGAGCAGTTCTTC.

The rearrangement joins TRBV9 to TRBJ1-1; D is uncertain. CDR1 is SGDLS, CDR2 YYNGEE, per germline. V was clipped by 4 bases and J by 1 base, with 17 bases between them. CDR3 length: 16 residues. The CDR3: CASSPLRGFGNTEAFF. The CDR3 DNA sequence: TGTGCCAGCAGCCCCCTCAGAGGGTTCGGGAACACTGAAGCTTTCTTT.

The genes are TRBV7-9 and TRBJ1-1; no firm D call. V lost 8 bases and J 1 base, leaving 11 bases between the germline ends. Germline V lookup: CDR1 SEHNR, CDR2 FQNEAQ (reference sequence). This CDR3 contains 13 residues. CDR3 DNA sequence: TGTGCCAGCTCCCCGACGGGGAACACTGAAGCTTTCTTT. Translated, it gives CASSPTGNTEAFF.

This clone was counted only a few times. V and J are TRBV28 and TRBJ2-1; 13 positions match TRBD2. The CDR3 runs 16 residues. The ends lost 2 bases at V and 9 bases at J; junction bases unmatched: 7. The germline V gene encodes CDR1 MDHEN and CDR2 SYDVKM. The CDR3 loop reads CASSLEGLAGIVEQFF. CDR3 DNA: TGTGCCAGCAGTTTAGAGGGACTAGCGGGAATCGTTGAGCAGTTCTTC.

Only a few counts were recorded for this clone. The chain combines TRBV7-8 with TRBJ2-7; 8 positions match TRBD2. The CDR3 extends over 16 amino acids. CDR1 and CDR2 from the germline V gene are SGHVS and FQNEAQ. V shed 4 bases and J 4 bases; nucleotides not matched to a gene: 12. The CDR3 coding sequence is TGTGCCAGCAGCTCCACCTGGAGCGGGAGCCCTTACGAGCAGTACTTC. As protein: CASSSTWSGSPYEQYF.

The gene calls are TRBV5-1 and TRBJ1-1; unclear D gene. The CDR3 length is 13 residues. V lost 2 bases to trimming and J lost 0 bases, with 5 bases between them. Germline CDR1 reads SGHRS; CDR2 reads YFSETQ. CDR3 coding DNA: TGCGCCAGCAGCTTTAACTTGAACACTGAAGCTTTCTTT. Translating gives CASSFNLNTEAFF.

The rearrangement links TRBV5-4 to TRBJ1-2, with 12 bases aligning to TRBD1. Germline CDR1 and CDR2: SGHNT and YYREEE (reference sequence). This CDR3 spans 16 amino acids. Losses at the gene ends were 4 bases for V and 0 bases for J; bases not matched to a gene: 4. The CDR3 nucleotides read TGTGCCAGCAGCCCGGGACAGGGGGCCACTAACTATGGCTACACCTTC. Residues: CASSPGQGATNYGYTF.

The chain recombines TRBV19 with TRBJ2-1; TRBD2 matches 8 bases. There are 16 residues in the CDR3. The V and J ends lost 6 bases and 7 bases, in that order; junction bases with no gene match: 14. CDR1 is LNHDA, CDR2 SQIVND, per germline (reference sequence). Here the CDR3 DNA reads TGTGCCAGTAGGGGTGCCGTGGCTAGCGGGCGGAATGAGCAGTTCTTC. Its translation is CASRGAVASGRNEQFF. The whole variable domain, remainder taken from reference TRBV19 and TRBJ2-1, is DGGITQSPKYLFRKEGQNVTLSCEQNLNHDAMYWYRQDPGQGLRLIYYSQIVNDFQKGDIAEGYSVSREKKESFPLTVTSAQKNPTAFYLCASRGAVASGRNEQFFGPGTRLTVL.

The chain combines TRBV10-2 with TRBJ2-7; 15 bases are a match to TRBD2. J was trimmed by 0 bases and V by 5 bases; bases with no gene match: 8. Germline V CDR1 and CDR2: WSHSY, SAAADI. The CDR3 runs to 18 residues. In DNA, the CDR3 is TGCGCCAGCAGTTTTTACGGGACTAGCGGGAGGTCCTCCTACGAGCAGTACTTC. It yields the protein CASSFYGTSGRSSYEQYF.

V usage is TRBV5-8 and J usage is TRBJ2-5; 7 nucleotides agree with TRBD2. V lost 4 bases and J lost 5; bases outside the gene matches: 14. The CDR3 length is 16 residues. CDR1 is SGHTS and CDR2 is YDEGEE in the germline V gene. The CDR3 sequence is CASSLILADGLETQYF. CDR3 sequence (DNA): TGTGCCAGCAGCCTCATTCTAGCGGACGGGTTGGAGACCCAGTACTTC.

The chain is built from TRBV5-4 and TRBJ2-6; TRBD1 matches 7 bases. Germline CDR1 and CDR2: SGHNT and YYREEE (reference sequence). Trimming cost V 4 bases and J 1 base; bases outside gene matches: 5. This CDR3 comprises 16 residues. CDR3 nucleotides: TGTGCCAGCAGCCGGGACAGCGTATCTGGGGCCAACGTCCTGACTTTC. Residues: CASSRDSVSGANVLTF. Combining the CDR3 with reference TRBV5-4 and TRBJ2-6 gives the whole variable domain ETGVTQSPTHLIKTRGQQVTLRCSSQSGHNTVSWYQQALGQGPQFIFQYYREEENGRGNFPPRFSGLQFPNYSSELNVNALELDDSALYLCASSRDSVSGANVLTFGAGSRLTVL.

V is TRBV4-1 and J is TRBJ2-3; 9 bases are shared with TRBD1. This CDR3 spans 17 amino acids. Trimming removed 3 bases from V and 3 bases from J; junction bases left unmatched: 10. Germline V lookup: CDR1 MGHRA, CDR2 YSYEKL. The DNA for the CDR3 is TGCGCCAGCAGCCACTTCACGACAGGGGGTTATACAGATACGCAGTATTTT. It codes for CASSHFTTGGYTDTQYF.

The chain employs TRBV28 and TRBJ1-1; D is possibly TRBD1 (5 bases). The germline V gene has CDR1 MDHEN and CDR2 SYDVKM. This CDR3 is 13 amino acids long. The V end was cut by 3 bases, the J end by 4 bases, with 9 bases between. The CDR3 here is CASSLSGGTEAFF. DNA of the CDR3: TGTGCCAGCAGTTTGTCGGGGGGCACTGAAGCTTTCTTT. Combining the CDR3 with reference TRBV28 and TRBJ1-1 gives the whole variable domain DVKVTQSSRYLVKRTGEKVFLECVQDMDHENMFWYRQDPGLGLRLIYFSYDVKMKEKGDIPEGYSVSREKKERFSLILESASTNQTSMYLCASSLSGGTEAFFGQGTRLTVV.

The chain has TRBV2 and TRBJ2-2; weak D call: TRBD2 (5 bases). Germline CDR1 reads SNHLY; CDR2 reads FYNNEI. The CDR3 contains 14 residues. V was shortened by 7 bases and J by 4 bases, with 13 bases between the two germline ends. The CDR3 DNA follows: TGTGCCAGCATAGAGAGGGTAATCACCGGGGAGCTGTTTTTT. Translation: CASIERVITGELFF.

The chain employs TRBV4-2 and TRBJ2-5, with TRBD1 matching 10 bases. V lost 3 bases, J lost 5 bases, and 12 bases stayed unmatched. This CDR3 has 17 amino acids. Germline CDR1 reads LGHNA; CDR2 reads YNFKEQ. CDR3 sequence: CASSQAGTGEVWETQYF. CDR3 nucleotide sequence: TGTGCCAGCAGCCAGGCCGGGACAGGGGAGGTTTGGGAGACCCAGTACTTC.

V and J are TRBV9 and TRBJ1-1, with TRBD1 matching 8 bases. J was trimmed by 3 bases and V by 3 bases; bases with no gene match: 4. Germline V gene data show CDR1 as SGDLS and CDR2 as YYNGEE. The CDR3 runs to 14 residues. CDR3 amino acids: CASSADRADTEAFF. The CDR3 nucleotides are TGTGCCAGCAGCGCGGACAGGGCGGACACTGAAGCTTTCTTT.